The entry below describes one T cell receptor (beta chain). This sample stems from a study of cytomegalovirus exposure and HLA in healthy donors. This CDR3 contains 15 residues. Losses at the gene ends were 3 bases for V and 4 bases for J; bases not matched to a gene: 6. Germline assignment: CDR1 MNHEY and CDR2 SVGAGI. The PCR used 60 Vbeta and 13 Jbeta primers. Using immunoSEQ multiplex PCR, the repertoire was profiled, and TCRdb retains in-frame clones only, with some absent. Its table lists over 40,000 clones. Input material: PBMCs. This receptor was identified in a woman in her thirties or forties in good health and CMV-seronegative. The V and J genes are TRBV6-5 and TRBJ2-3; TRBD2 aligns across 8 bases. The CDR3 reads CASSYRGGAADTQYF. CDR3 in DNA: TGTGCCAGCAGTTATCGGGGGGGGGCCGCAGATACGCAGTATTTT.